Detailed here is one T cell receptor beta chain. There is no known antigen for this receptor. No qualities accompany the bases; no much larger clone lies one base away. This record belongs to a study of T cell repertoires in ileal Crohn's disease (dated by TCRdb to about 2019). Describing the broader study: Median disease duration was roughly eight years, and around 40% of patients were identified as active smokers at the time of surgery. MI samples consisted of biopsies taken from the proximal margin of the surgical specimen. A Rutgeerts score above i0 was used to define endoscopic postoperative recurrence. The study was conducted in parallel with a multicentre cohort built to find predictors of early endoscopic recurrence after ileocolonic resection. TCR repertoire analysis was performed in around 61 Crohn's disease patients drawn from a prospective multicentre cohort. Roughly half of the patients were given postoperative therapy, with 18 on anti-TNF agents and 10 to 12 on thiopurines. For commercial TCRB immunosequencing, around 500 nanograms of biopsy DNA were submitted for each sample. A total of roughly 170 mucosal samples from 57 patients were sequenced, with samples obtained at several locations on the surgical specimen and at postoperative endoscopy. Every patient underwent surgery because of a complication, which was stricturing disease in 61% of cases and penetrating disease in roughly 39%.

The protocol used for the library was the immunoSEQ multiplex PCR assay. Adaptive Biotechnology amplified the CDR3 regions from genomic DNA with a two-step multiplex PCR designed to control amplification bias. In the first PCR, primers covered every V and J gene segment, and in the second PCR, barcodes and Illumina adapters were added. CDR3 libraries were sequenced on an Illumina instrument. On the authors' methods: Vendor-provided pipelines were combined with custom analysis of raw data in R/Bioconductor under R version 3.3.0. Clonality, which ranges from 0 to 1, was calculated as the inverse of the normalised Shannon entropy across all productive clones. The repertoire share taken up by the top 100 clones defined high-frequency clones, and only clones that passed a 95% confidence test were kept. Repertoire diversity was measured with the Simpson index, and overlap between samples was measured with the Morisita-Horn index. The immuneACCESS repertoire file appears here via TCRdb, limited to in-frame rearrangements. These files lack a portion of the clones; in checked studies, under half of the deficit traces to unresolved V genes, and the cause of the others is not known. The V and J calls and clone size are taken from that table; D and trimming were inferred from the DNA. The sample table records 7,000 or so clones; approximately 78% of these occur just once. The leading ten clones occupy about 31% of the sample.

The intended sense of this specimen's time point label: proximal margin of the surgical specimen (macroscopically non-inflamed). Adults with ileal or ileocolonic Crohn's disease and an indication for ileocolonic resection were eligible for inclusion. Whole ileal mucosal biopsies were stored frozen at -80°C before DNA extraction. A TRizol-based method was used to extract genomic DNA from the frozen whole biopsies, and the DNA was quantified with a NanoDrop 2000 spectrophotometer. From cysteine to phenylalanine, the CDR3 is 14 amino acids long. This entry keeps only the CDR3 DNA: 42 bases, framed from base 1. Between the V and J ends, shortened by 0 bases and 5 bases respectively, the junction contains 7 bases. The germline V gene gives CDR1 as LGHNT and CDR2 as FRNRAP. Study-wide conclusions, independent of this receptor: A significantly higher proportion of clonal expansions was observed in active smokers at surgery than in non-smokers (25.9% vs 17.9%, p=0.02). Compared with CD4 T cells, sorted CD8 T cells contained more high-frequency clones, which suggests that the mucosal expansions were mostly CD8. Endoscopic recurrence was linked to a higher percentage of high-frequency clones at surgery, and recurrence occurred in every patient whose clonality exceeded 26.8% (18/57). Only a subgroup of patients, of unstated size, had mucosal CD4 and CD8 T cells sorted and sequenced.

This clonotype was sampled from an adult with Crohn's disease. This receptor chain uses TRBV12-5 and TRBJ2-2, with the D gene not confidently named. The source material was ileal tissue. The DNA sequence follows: TGTGCTAGTGGTTTGGTAGGGTGGACCGGGGAGCTGTTTTTT. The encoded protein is CASGLVGWTGELFF.